The 11 T cell receptor beta chains in this list originate from one sample, sequenced in a study of T cell changes during pregnancy in multiple sclerosis. The assay was immunoSEQ multiplex PCR, and TCRdb's table has in-frame clones only and misses some. The sample gives under 35,000 clones, 90% of which show up once; under 0.75% is in the top ten. This sample comprised CD4+ T cells from peripheral blood mononuclear cells, obtained in the third trimester of pregnancy. Receptors originate from a female donor in good health, enrolled as a control in a pregnancy study.

This chain uses TRBV18 with TRBJ2-7; 9 bases match TRBD1. CDR1 and CDR2 from the germline V gene are KGHSH and LQKENI. V lost 3 bases, J lost 6 bases, and 9 bases stayed unmatched. The CDR3 loop spans 15 amino acids. The CDR3 nucleotides read TGTGCCAGCTCACCGTCCGGGACAGGGATGACCGAGCAGTACTTC. Translation: CASSPSGTGMTEQYF.

CDR3 sequence: CASSLGSGLAVYEQYF. The CDR3 nucleotides read TGTGCCAGCAGCTTGGGCTCGGGACTAGCGGTTTACGAGCAGTACTTC. The chain uses TRBV5-4 and TRBJ2-7; TRBD2 matches at 11 bases. This CDR3 has 16 amino acids. J lost 4 bases, V lost 0 bases, and 6 bases had no gene match. Germline loops: CDR1 SGHNT, CDR2 YYREEE (reference sequence).

The chain couples TRBV4-1 to TRBJ2-3, with TRBD2 matching 10 bases. With V trimmed by 0 bases and J by 1 base, 7 bases remained unmatched. The CDR3 has 18 residues. Germline V gives CDR1 MGHRA, CDR2 YSYEKL. The CDR3 region is CASSQDGLAGVGTDTQYF. Written as DNA, the CDR3 is TGCGCCAGCAGCCAAGATGGGCTAGCGGGAGTAGGCACAGATACGCAGTATTTT.

This chain links TRBV29-1 with TRBJ2-6; no firm D call. CDR1 and CDR2 from the germline V gene are SQVTM and ANQGSEA. V lost 2 bases and J 0 bases, leaving 8 bases between the germline ends. CDR3 size: 15 residues. The CDR3 reads CSVESVGSGANVLTF. CDR3 in DNA: TGCAGCGTTGAATCAGTTGGCTCTGGGGCCAACGTCCTGACTTTC.

The chain recombines TRBV2 with TRBJ2-5; 8 nucleotides match TRBD1. The V gene's germline CDR1 is SNHLY and CDR2 FYNNEI. This CDR3 contains 16 residues. The trim removed 5 bases at V and 1 base at J, leaving 9 bases unmatched. In nucleotides, the CDR3 is TGTGCCAGCAGTCCCCCTGGGACAGGCGTCCAAGAGACCCAGTACTTC. Amino acids: CASSPPGTGVQETQYF. The variable domain in full, completed from reference TRBV2 and TRBJ2-5, reads EPEVTQTPSHQVTQMGQEVILRCVPISNHLYFYWYRQILGQKVEFLVSFYNNEISEKSEIFDDQFSVERPDGSNFTLKIRSTKLEDSAMYFCASSPPGTGVQETQYFGPGTRLLVL.

J is TRBJ2-5 and V is TRBV19, with D possibly being TRBD2 (6 bases). This CDR3 is built from 14 residues. From germline, CDR1 is LNHDA and CDR2 SQIVND (reference sequence). The germline V and J ends were trimmed by 4 bases and 1 base, with 10 bases remaining between them. The CDR3 nucleotides are TGTGCCAGTAGTACGGGACTCTCCCAAGAGACCCAGTACTTC. Translated: CASSTGLSQETQYF.

The chain has TRBV19 and TRBJ2-1; tentatively, D is TRBD1 (6 bases). The germline V gene has CDR1 LNHDA and CDR2 SQIVND (reference sequence). V was pared by 6 bases and J by 3 bases, with 21 bases between. The length of the CDR3 is 17 residues. The CDR3 DNA reads as TGTGCCAGTAGCCACCGGGACACCCGAAGGGGCTACAATGAGCAGTTCTTC. Protein product: CASSHRDTRRGYNEQFF.

The chain couples TRBV4-3 to TRBJ1-4; D is ambiguous. The CDR3 has 16 amino acids. Germline V gene sequence: CDR1 LGHNA, CDR2 YSLEER. The V and J ends lost 0 bases and 8 bases respectively, with 16 bases between them. The CDR3 nucleotides read TGCGCCAGCAGCCAAGATAGGTCGGAGGGCCTCGAAAAACTGTTTTTT. Encoded protein: CASSQDRSEGLEKLFF.

CDR3 region: CASSLGQGGNSPLHF. CDR3 DNA sequence: TGCGCCAGCAGCTTGGGACAGGGGGGCAATTCACCCCTCCACTTT. This sequence joins TRBV5-1 and TRBJ1-6; 9 bases line up with TRBD1. CDR3 length equals 15 residues. Germline values: CDR1 SGHRS, CDR2 YFSETQ. Germline trimming cut 0 bases from V and 7 bases from J; bases unmatched to any gene: 2.

V and J are TRBV11-2 and TRBJ1-2, with no clear D. V was shortened by 5 bases and J by 5 bases, with 18 bases between the two germline ends. Per germline, CDR1 SGHAT and CDR2 FQNNGV. The CDR3 loop spans 15 amino acids. The DNA of the CDR3 is TGTGCCAGCAGCCCAACAGCCATACAGATTTATGGCTACACCTTC. Protein product: CASSPTAIQIYGYTF.

Remarks on this clone: A junction end diverges from the germline sequence, so it may reflect a read error. The J gene is TRBJ2-5, the V gene TRBV10-3, with 7 bases fitting TRBD1. Looked up from germline, CDR1 is ENHRY and CDR2 is SYGVKD. This CDR3 has 14 residues. CDR3 sequence (DNA): TGTGCCGTCAGTAGGGACAGTTCTTGGGAGACCCAGTACTTC. The encoded protein is CAVSRDSSWETQYF.